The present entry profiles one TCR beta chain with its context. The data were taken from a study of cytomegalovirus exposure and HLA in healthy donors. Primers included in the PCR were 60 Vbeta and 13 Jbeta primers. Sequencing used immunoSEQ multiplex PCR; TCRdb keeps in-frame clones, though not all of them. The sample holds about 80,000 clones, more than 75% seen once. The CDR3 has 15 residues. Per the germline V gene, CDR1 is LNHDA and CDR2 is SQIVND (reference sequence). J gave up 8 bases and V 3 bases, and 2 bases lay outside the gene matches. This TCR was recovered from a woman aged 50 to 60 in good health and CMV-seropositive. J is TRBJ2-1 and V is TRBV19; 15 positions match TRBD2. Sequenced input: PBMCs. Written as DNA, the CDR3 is TGTGCCAGTAGTATGGGACTAGCGGGAGGTCATGAGCAGTTCTTC. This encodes CASSMGLAGGHEQFF.